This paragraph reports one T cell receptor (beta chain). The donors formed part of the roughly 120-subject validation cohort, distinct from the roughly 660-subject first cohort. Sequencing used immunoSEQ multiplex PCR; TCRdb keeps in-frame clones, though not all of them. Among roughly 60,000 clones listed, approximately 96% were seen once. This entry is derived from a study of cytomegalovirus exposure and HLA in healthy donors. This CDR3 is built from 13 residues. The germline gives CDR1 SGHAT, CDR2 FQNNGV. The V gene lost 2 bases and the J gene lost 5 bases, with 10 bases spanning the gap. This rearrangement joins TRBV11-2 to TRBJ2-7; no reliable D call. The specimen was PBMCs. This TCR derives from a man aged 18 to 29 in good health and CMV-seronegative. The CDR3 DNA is TGTGCCAGCAGCTTATTTGCAGTCGACGAGCAGTACTTC. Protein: CASSLFAVDEQYF.